One TCR beta chain is described in this entry. It was with a sample-barcoded 5' primer and a J-beta primer mix that a second PCR of roughly 7 to 11 cycles was run. A single record per CDR3 protein comes from TCRdb applying MiXCR to the 5' RACE reads. The sample contains 600,000 or so distinct CDR3 sequences, 25% to 30% of which appear only once. The entry originates in a study of blood T cells in healthy people across ages. Donation came from healthy Caucasian individuals in Russia who were aged roughly 6 to 95. Researchers report isolating at least 7 million PBMCs per sample. This CDR3 is built from 13 residues. Germline CDR1 SGHTA, CDR2 FQGTGA. V dropped 5 bases and J dropped 5 bases, with 12 bases sitting between them.

The source material was blood. The V call is TRBV7-3, the J call TRBJ2-5, with D possibly matching TRBD2 (6 bases). This clonotype was sampled from an elderly woman in good health. As DNA, the CDR3 is TGTGCCAGCAGCCCCAAGGGGAGGGAGACCCAGTACTTC. Amino acids: CASSPKGRETQYF.